The 30 T cell receptor beta chains below come from one sample, sequenced in a study of brain T cells in children with intractable seizures. Specified time point: blood from clinic visit 5 months post-surgery; TSC patient then seizure free. The protocol was immunoSEQ multiplex PCR, while the TCRdb copy is restricted to in-frame clones and leaves out a portion. The sample has about 340,000 clones, about 93% seen once. This specimen consisted of peripheral blood, obtained roughly 5 months after surgery. The origin of the receptors is a boy under two years old with tuberous sclerosis and intractable seizures.

V gene TRBV4-2 combines with J gene TRBJ1-2; TRBD1 might be the D (5 bases). The V gene's germline CDR1 is LGHNA and CDR2 YNFKEQ. The CDR3 length is 13 residues. Trimming pared 5 bases from V and 8 bases from J, leaving 15 bases between. The CDR3 region is CASSDEWGVGYTF. CDR3 sequence (DNA): TGTGCCAGCAGCGATGAATGGGGGGTAGGCTACACCTTC.

This rearrangement joins TRBV6-5 to TRBJ2-1; D uncertain. Germline V gene sequence: CDR1 MNHEY, CDR2 SVGAGI. There are 14 residues in the CDR3. Trimming cost V 5 bases and J 4 bases, with 12 bases left between them. The DNA of the CDR3 is TGTGCCAGCAGTCCTTCGGGCATGTACAATGAGCAGTTCTTC. This encodes CASSPSGMYNEQFF.

The rearrangement joins TRBV27 to TRBJ2-3; 10 bases match TRBD1. CDR3 length: 16 residues. Trimming took 4 bases from V and 2 from J; bases not matched to a gene: 6. CDR1 is MNHEY, CDR2 SMNVEV, per germline (reference sequence). CDR3: CASSWGQGIATDTQYF. The CDR3 nucleotides are TGTGCCAGCAGTTGGGGACAGGGGATTGCCACAGATACGCAGTATTTT.

The CDR3, as DNA: TGCGCCAGCAGCCCGGAGGGACTAGCGTTCAGCGAGCAGTACTTC. Translation: CASSPEGLAFSEQYF. The V gene is TRBV5-1, the J gene TRBJ2-7, with 10 bases that match TRBD2. Looked up from germline, CDR1 is SGHRS and CDR2 is YFSETQ. The junction had 10 bases not matched to a gene; V was cut back by 4 bases and J by 6 bases. This CDR3 comprises 15 residues.

This clone was found once. This chain links TRBV6-5 with TRBJ2-1; TRBD2 aligns across 9 bases. The CDR3 runs to 14 residues. V lost 7 bases, J lost 5 bases, and 6 bases stayed unmatched. CDR1 and CDR2 from the germline V gene are MNHEY and SVGAGI. In DNA form, the CDR3 reads TGTGCCAGCACTCCAAGCGGGAGGCACAATGAGCAGTTCTTC. Protein product: CASTPSGRHNEQFF.

The chain recombines TRBV6-1 with TRBJ2-7; D perhaps matches TRBD2 (6 bases). Per germline, CDR1 MNHNS and CDR2 SASEGT. The CDR3 spans 15 residues. The V gene lost 0 bases and the J gene lost 4 bases, with 13 bases spanning the gap. CDR3 bases: TGTGCCAGCAGTGAAGCGGGCGGGGTGGAATACGAGCAGTACTTC. This encodes CASSEAGGVEYEQYF.

This chain connects TRBV4-2 to TRBJ2-2, with 9 bases lining up with TRBD2. The CDR3 runs 16 residues. Germline V gives CDR1 LGHNA, CDR2 YNFKEQ. Losses at the gene ends were 4 bases for V and 7 bases for J; bases not matched to a gene: 10. CDR3 sequence (DNA): TGTGCCAGCAGCCTCTTTGCGGGAGGGGGTAACGGGGAGCTGTTTTTT. Translation: CASSLFAGGGNGELFF.

The chain carries TRBV5-1 and TRBJ1-5; weak D call: TRBD1 (5 bases). CDR1 is SGHRS, CDR2 YFSETQ, per germline. V lost 6 bases to trimming and J lost 4 bases, with 14 bases between them. The CDR3 consists of 14 residues. CDR3: CASKISGGNQPQHF. CDR3 nucleotide sequence: TGCGCCAGCAAAATATCCGGGGGGAATCAGCCCCAGCATTTT.

The gene calls are TRBV6-6 and TRBJ1-3, with D tentatively TRBD1 (5 bases). Germline-derived CDR1 and CDR2 are MNHNY and SVGAGI (reference sequence). CDR3 length equals 15 residues. Trimming pared 10 bases from V and 3 bases from J, leaving 19 bases between. This CDR3 reads CAILGWGLGGNTIYF. The DNA for the CDR3 is TGTGCCATCTTAGGTTGGGGCCTAGGTGGAAACACCATATATTTT.

In its sample, this clone was seen a few times. The chain combines TRBV11-2 with TRBJ1-6, with unresolved D. Trimming took off 5 bases at V and 5 bases at J, with 4 bases between the two ends. The CDR3 runs to 12 residues. Germline V gene lookup returns CDR1 SGHAT and CDR2 FQNNGV. This CDR3 reads CASSVDNSPLHF. CDR3 coding DNA: TGTGCCAGCAGCGTCGATAATTCACCCCTCCACTTT. Complete variable domain (other parts from reference TRBV11-2 and TRBJ1-6): EAGVAQSPRYKIIEKRQSVAFWCNPISGHATLYWYQQILGQGPKLLIQFQNNGVVDDSQLPKDRFSAERLKGVDSTLKIQPAKLEDSAVYLCASSVDNSPLHFGNGTRLTVT.

The CDR3 coding sequence is TGTGCCAGCAGTTTAGACCTTACAGGGGGCAATTCACCCCTCCACTTT. As protein: CASSLDLTGGNSPLHF. This chain joins TRBV28 and TRBJ1-6; 9 bases map to TRBD1. Germline V gene sequence: CDR1 MDHEN, CDR2 SYDVKM. The CDR3 extends over 16 amino acids. V shed 2 bases, J shed 7 bases, and the junction held 6 bases outside the gene matches.

V usage is TRBV4-2 and J usage is TRBJ1-2, with D uncertain. This CDR3 is 16 amino acids long. CDR1 and CDR2 (germline): LGHNA, YNFKEQ. The V end was cut by 1 base, the J end by 4 bases, with 16 bases between. CDR3 in DNA: TGTGCCAGCAGCCAAGTTGGCGGATCCCTCTTCTATGGCTACACCTTC. Protein: CASSQVGGSLFYGYTF.

The chain couples TRBV2 to TRBJ2-7, with D unresolved. V lost 1 base and J 2 bases, leaving 15 bases between the germline ends. This CDR3 is 16 amino acids long. Germline CDR1 and CDR2: SNHLY and FYNNEI. CDR3 nucleotide sequence: TGTGCCAGCAGTGAAGGGGTGGCGGTCTTCACCTACGAGCAGTACTTC. This codes for CASSEGVAVFTYEQYF.

The chain couples TRBV18 to TRBJ1-1; D is possibly TRBD1 (6 bases). Germline V gives CDR1 KGHSH, CDR2 LQKENI. V lost 3 bases, J lost 7 bases, and 15 bases lay in between. The CDR3 has 14 residues. The CDR3 coding sequence is TGTGCCAGCTCACCTGTTTCAGGGGCAGGTGAAGCTTTCTTT. Translation gives CASSPVSGAGEAFF.

CDR3 amino acids: CASSPNPGTRDSYEQYF. In nucleotides, the CDR3 is TGTGCCAGCAGCCCGAATCCCGGGACCCGGGACTCCTACGAGCAGTACTTC. The chain couples TRBV11-3 to TRBJ2-7; tentatively, D is TRBD1 or TRBD2 (5 bases each). V was clipped by 5 bases and J by 0 bases, with 20 bases between them. Germline assignment: CDR1 SGHNT and CDR2 YENEEA. This CDR3 has 17 amino acids.

CDR3 loop: CASSADEITLGQVTYGYTF. Written as DNA, the CDR3 is TGTGCCAGCAGTGCCGACGAAATAACCCTGGGACAGGTGACCTATGGCTACACCTTC. The chain carries TRBV2 and TRBJ1-2; 8 nucleotides agree with TRBD1. J lost 4 bases, V lost 4 bases, and 20 bases had no gene match. Germline CDR1 SNHLY, CDR2 FYNNEI. The CDR3 has 19 amino acids. Combining the CDR3 with reference TRBV2 and TRBJ1-2 gives the whole variable domain EPEVTQTPSHQVTQMGQEVILRCVPISNHLYFYWYRQILGQKVEFLVSFYNNEISEKSEIFDDQFSVERPDGSNFTLKIRSTKLEDSAMYFCASSADEITLGQVTYGYTFGSGTRLTVV.

The rearrangement joins TRBV12-3 or TRBV12-4 to TRBJ2-3, with D unresolved. The CDR3 extends over 12 amino acids. Deletions cut 6 bases from V and 2 bases from J, with 6 bases between. Written as DNA, the CDR3 is TGTGCCAGCAGCCTCTACACAGATACGCAGTATTTT. Residues: CASSLYTDTQYF.

Only a few counts were recorded for this clone. The rearrangement joins TRBV15 to TRBJ2-7; 7 bases match TRBD2. Germline trimming cut 2 bases from V and 3 bases from J; bases unmatched to any gene: 7. The CDR3 spans 15 residues. Looked up from germline, CDR1 is LNHNV and CDR2 is YYDKDF (reference sequence). CDR3 region: CATSRSGRKNYEQYF. For the CDR3, the DNA is TGTGCCACCAGCAGATCCGGGAGGAAAAACTACGAGCAGTACTTC.

This clone was counted a single time. The chain has TRBV5-6 and TRBJ1-4, with 8 bases fitting TRBD1. The CDR3 length is 14 residues. Per germline, CDR1 SGHDT and CDR2 YYEEEE. V was pared by 4 bases and J by 1 base, with 0 bases of the junction left unmatched. CDR3 protein: CASSGTGTNEKLFF. The DNA for the CDR3 is TGTGCCAGCAGCGGGACAGGAACTAATGAAAAACTGTTTTTT.

The chain uses TRBV30 and TRBJ2-7; TRBD2 is a possible D gene (6 bases). Germline V gene sequence: CDR1 GTSNPN, CDR2 SVGIG (reference sequence). Trimming pared 4 bases from V and 2 bases from J, leaving 18 bases between. CDR3 length: 15 residues. CDR3 sequence (DNA): TGTGCCTGGAATCCAGCCGGGACTCTAGCCTACGAGCAGTACTTC. Residues: CAWNPAGTLAYEQYF.

The V and J genes are TRBV5-4 and TRBJ2-1, with D hard to call. The CDR3 is made up of 12 amino acids. Trimming removed 4 bases at V and 10 bases at J, with 12 bases between. Germline values: CDR1 SGHNT, CDR2 YYREEE (reference sequence). This CDR3 reads CASSPTATEQFF. CDR3 coding DNA: TGTGCCAGCAGCCCCACCGCAACCGAGCAGTTCTTC.

This chain connects TRBV5-1 to TRBJ2-1; D unclear. This CDR3 is 11 amino acids long. V shed 7 bases and J shed 5 bases, with 7 bases lying between them. CDR1 is SGHRS and CDR2 is YFSETQ in the germline V gene. DNA of the CDR3: TGCGCCAGCCGCAGTAACAATGAGCAGTTCTTC. It encodes CASRSNNEQFF.

V usage is TRBV2 and J usage is TRBJ1-1; perhaps TRBD1 as D (6 bases). Germline V lookup: CDR1 SNHLY, CDR2 FYNNEI. This CDR3 comprises 13 residues. With 3 bases removed from V and 8 bases from J, the gap between germline ends came to 13 bases. The CDR3 DNA follows: TGTGCCAGCAGTGACACACAGGGTCGGGAAGCTTTCTTT. Translating it yields CASSDTQGREAFF.

The chain couples TRBV2 to TRBJ1-1, with no clear D. CDR1 is SNHLY, CDR2 FYNNEI, per germline. The CDR3 sequence is 14 residues long. V lost 6 bases, J lost 4 bases, and 15 bases lay in between. CDR3 coding DNA: TGTGCCAGCAGGCCGACGGGCCCAGGCACTGAAGCTTTCTTT. This sequence encodes CASRPTGPGTEAFF.

The CDR3 nucleotides read TGCGCCAGCAGCCCGGGGACCGGTGGTTATGGCTACACCTTC. Translated, it gives CASSPGTGGYGYTF. The rearrangement joins TRBV5-1 to TRBJ1-2, with D tentatively TRBD1 (5 bases). This CDR3 contains 14 residues. Trimming took 4 bases from V and 5 from J, leaving 15 bases between them. Germline V CDR1 and CDR2: SGHRS, YFSETQ.

The chain uses TRBV6-5 and TRBJ2-6; 7 positions match TRBD1. The V gene's germline CDR1 is MNHEY and CDR2 SVGAGI. CDR3 length equals 16 residues. J gave up 0 bases and V 3 bases, and 2 bases lay outside the gene matches. As DNA, the CDR3 is TGTGCCAGCAGTTATAGGGGGCCCTCTGGGGCCAACGTCCTGACTTTC. Its translation is CASSYRGPSGANVLTF.

The rearrangement uses TRBV7-8 and TRBJ1-1, with no clear D. Germline CDR1 and CDR2: SGHVS and FQNEAQ. The CDR3 spans 16 residues. V dropped 2 bases and J dropped 2 bases, with 15 bases sitting between them. In DNA form, the CDR3 reads TGTGCCAGCAGCTTACGGTACAGAAAACTTAACACTGAAGCTTTCTTT. This encodes CASSLRYRKLNTEAFF.

A single count supports this clone. This chain connects TRBV15 to TRBJ1-4, with D hard to call. The CDR3 consists of 13 residues. Trimming removed 0 bases at V and 4 bases at J, with 3 bases between. CDR1 is LNHNV and CDR2 is YYDKDF in the germline V gene (reference sequence). In DNA, the CDR3 is TGTGCCACCAGCAGAGATAATAATGAAAAACTGTTTTTT. Translated: CATSRDNNEKLFF.

This clone was found once. This chain connects TRBV12-3 or TRBV12-4 to TRBJ2-5, with D hard to call. This CDR3 spans 12 amino acids. V was shortened by 6 bases and J by 5 bases, with 10 bases between the two germline ends. The CDR3 loop reads CASRTNGETQYF. Here the CDR3 DNA reads TGTGCCAGCAGGACCAATGGGGAGACCCAGTACTTC.

V gene TRBV29-1 combines with J gene TRBJ2-7; the match to TRBD2 covers 8 bases. Germline values: CDR1 SQVTM, CDR2 ANQGSEA. CDR3 length: 12 residues. The J segment lost 4 bases and the V segment lost 5 bases, leaving 4 bases of the junction unmatched. In nucleotides, the CDR3 is TGCAGCGTTACAACTAGCGGATACGAGCAGTACTTC. Translated: CSVTTSGYEQYF.